A single sample is the source of the 27 T cell receptor beta chains below, sequenced in a study of early T cells in non-severe SARS-CoV-2 infection. TCRdb re-analysed the 5' RACE reads in MiXCR, keeping a single row per CDR3 protein. Of fewer than 80,000 distinct CDR3 sequences listed, 10% to 15% are singletons. Sequencing was done on a sample of whole blood. Receptor source: an adult who was a healthcare worker with PCR-confirmed SARS-CoV-2 infection or an uninfected control (not recorded which).

The chain employs TRBV5-1 and TRBJ1-5, with a possible D match to TRBD1 (5 bases). Germline-derived CDR1 and CDR2 are SGHRS and YFSETQ. V was cut by 4 bases and J by 2 bases, with 10 bases left in between. This CDR3 contains 14 residues. The CDR3 nucleotides are TGCGCCAGCAGCATCGGGACGGGCAATCAGCCCCAGCATTTT. Protein product: CASSIGTGNQPQHF.

This clonotype showed up many times. The rearrangement joins TRBV10-3 to TRBJ2-7; 11 bases match TRBD2. This CDR3 contains 18 residues. Germline V gene lookup returns CDR1 ENHRY and CDR2 SYGVKD. The ends lost 0 bases at V and 3 bases at J; junction bases unmatched: 10. CDR3 sequence: CAISESETSGIGGYEQYF. The CDR3 nucleotides read TGTGCCATCAGTGAGTCAGAGACTAGCGGGATTGGGGGCTACGAGCAGTACTTC.

This clonotype was picked up many times. This rearrangement joins TRBV7-2 to TRBJ1-2; 7 nucleotides match TRBD1. Per the germline V gene, CDR1 is SGHTA and CDR2 is FQGNSA. CDR3 length: 13 amino acids. V dropped 4 bases and J dropped 8; count of bases not matched to a gene: 7. For the CDR3, the DNA is TGTGCCAGCAGCTCAAGACAGGGCATCGGCTACACCTTC. Its protein is CASSSRQGIGYTF.

The chain links TRBV7-2 to TRBJ2-6, with D maybe TRBD1 (6 bases). Germline loops: CDR1 SGHTA, CDR2 FQGNSA. V lost 0 bases to trimming and J lost 4 bases, with 10 bases between them. This CDR3 contains 16 residues. The CDR3 region is CASSLAWTAGANVLTF. Here the CDR3 DNA reads TGTGCCAGCAGCTTAGCTTGGACAGCCGGGGCCAACGTCCTGACTTTC.

The V gene is TRBV28, the J gene TRBJ2-5; 12 nucleotides agree with TRBD1. CDR3 size: 16 residues. The germline CDR1 and CDR2 sequences are MDHEN and SYDVKM. V lost 2 bases, J lost 5 bases, and 6 bases stayed unmatched. The CDR3 spells CASSLTGTGGQETQYF. The CDR3, as DNA: TGTGCCAGCAGTTTAACCGGGACAGGGGGCCAGGAGACCCAGTACTTC.

This clonotype was seen at least ten times. The rearrangement uses TRBV7-9 and TRBJ2-7, with TRBD1 matching 9 bases. CDR3 size: 14 residues. J gave up 6 bases and V 2 bases, and 5 bases lay outside the gene matches. Germline CDR1 reads SEHNR; CDR2 reads FQNEAQ (reference sequence). The CDR3 is CASSLPLTGGEQYF. DNA of the CDR3: TGTGCCAGCAGCTTACCCCTGACAGGGGGCGAGCAGTACTTC.

The CDR3 protein is CASIETGTGGQYF. The CDR3 bases are TGTGCCAGCATCGAAACGGGGACTGGTGGGCAGTATTTT. V is TRBV7-3 and J is TRBJ2-3; TRBD2 is a possible D gene (6 bases). Germline assignment: CDR1 SGHTA and CDR2 FQGTGA. This CDR3 spans 13 amino acids. Trimming shortened V by 7 bases and J by 11 bases, and 19 bases separated the two germline ends.

The chain links TRBV20-1 to TRBJ1-2; D is uncertain. This CDR3 spans 13 amino acids. Per germline, CDR1 DFQATT and CDR2 SNEGSKA (reference sequence). V dropped 2 bases and J dropped 3 bases, with 10 bases sitting between them. In nucleotides, the CDR3 is TGCAGTGCTAGACCCTTTACGGACTATGGCTACACCTTC. As protein: CSARPFTDYGYTF.

In regard to this clonotype: The junction and the germline gene differ at one end; a read error may be behind it. The gene calls are TRBV5-4 and TRBJ2-5; 12 bases map to TRBD1. The CDR3 sequence is 15 residues long. The germline CDR1 and CDR2 sequences are SGHNT and YYREEE (reference sequence). As DNA, the CDR3 is TGTGCCGGCAGCTCGGGACAGGGGGCGCGTGGGACCCAGTACTTC. This sequence encodes CAGSSGQGARGTQYF.

The chain employs TRBV30 and TRBJ1-5, with D possibly matching TRBD1 (6 bases). CDR3 length equals 13 residues. Germline assignment: CDR1 GTSNPN and CDR2 SVGIG (reference sequence). The ends were cut back, 0 bases at V and 5 bases at J, with 8 bases in the middle. The DNA for the CDR3 is TGTGCCTGGAGTGTACAGGGCGATCAGCCCCAGCATTTT. It yields the protein CAWSVQGDQPQHF.

V is TRBV2 and J is TRBJ2-2, with D possibly TRBD1 on 5 matching bases. This CDR3 spans 15 amino acids. V lost 1 base, J lost 5 bases, and 11 bases lay in between. The V gene's germline CDR1 is SNHLY and CDR2 FYNNEI. This CDR3 is CASSEEGRATGELFF. The CDR3 DNA is TGTGCCAGCAGTGAAGAGGGCAGGGCAACCGGGGAGCTGTTTTTT.

At least ten counts were recorded for this clonotype. V and J are TRBV12-3 or TRBV12-4 and TRBJ2-2; no reliable D call. The CDR3 covers 12 residues. Trimming removed 4 bases at V and 4 bases at J, with 4 bases between. The CDR3 sequence: CASSYSTGELFF. The CDR3 DNA reads TGTGCCAGCAGTTACAGCACCGGGGAGCTGTTTTTT.

This clonotype was detected only a few times. The gene calls are TRBV12-3 or TRBV12-4 and TRBJ2-2; TRBD2 agrees at 7 bases. Losses at the gene ends were 3 bases for V and 5 bases for J; bases not matched to a gene: 6. The CDR3 has 15 amino acids. In DNA form, the CDR3 reads TGTGCCAGCAGTTTTGGGACTATGGTTACCGGGGAGCTGTTTTTT. It yields the protein CASSFGTMVTGELFF.

This clonotype was seen a few times. CDR3 sequence: CASSPRTSGEQYF. CDR3 nucleotides: TGCGCCAGCAGCCCAAGGACTAGCGGCGAGCAGTACTTC. The V and J genes are TRBV4-1 and TRBJ2-7, with 10 bases lining up with TRBD2. Trimming took 4 bases from V and 6 from J; bases not matched to a gene: 3. The CDR3 sequence is 13 residues long. Germline lookup yields CDR1 MGHRA and CDR2 YSYEKL.

This clonotype has just a few counts. The chain recombines TRBV20-1 with TRBJ1-1; TRBD1 agrees at 12 bases. With V trimmed by 6 bases and J by 0 bases, 8 bases remained unmatched. Per germline, CDR1 DFQATT and CDR2 SNEGSKA (reference sequence). This CDR3 contains 16 residues. The CDR3, as DNA: TGCAGTGCCGTACCGGGGACAGGGGGCCTGAACACTGAAGCTTTCTTT. Protein: CSAVPGTGGLNTEAFF.

This chain connects TRBV23-1 to TRBJ2-2, with D perhaps being TRBD1 or TRBD2 (6 bases each). TRBV23-1 is an ORF for which the function is uncertain. Trimming cost V 1 base and J 1 base, with 13 bases left between them. The CDR3 totals 17 residues. In nucleotides, the CDR3 is TGCGCCAGCAGTCAATTACACCGGGGGCAGAACACCGGGGAGCTGTTTTTT. This translates into CASSQLHRGQNTGELFF.

The chain links TRBV20-1 to TRBJ1-2, with D tentatively TRBD1 (6 bases). Germline-derived CDR1 and CDR2 are DFQATT and SNEGSKA (reference sequence). V was trimmed by 3 bases and J by 4 bases, leaving 18 bases between them. The CDR3 totals 15 residues. The CDR3 here is CSASKTGTILYGYTF. The CDR3 DNA sequence: TGCAGTGCTAGTAAAACAGGGACGATCCTCTATGGCTACACCTTC.

The gene calls are TRBV27 and TRBJ1-6; the match to TRBD1 covers 7 bases. With 0 bases clipped from V and 7 bases from J, the junction kept 9 bases outside the gene matches. CDR3 length: 17 amino acids. The germline V gene has CDR1 MNHEY and CDR2 SMNVEV (reference sequence). The CDR3 region is CASSLSGQRNLNSPLHF. CDR3 DNA sequence: TGTGCCAGCAGTTTATCGGGACAGCGTAACCTAAATTCACCCCTCCACTTT.

This clonotype has at least ten counts. This rearrangement joins TRBV9 to TRBJ2-3, with 9 bases aligning to TRBD2. The ends lost 1 base at V and 7 bases at J; junction bases unmatched: 7. The CDR3 has 15 amino acids. Germline assignment: CDR1 SGDLS and CDR2 YYNGEE. The CDR3 reads CASSVLAGALYTQYF. CDR3 bases: TGTGCCAGCAGCGTATTAGCGGGAGCTTTGTATACGCAGTATTTT.

This clonotype was counted many times. This chain connects TRBV29-1 to TRBJ2-1; 7 nucleotides match TRBD2. Germline values: CDR1 SQVTM, CDR2 ANQGSEA. This CDR3 is built from 13 residues. With V trimmed by 3 bases and J by 3 bases, 2 bases remained unmatched. This CDR3 is CSVEVAGYNEQFF. CDR3 DNA: TGCAGCGTTGAGGTAGCGGGCTACAATGAGCAGTTCTTC.

Ten or more counts support this clonotype. The rearrangement links TRBV20-1 to TRBJ1-3; D gene uncertain. This CDR3 is 14 amino acids long. V lost 0 bases and J 2 bases, leaving 8 bases between the germline ends. Germline V gene sequence: CDR1 DFQATT, CDR2 SNEGSKA (reference sequence). The CDR3 DNA sequence: TGCAGTGCTAGAGATTGGGGAACTGGAAACACCATATATTTT. Translation: CSARDWGTGNTIYF.

The chain employs TRBV5-4 and TRBJ2-2; D may be TRBD1 (7 bases). V was pared by 0 bases and J by 3 bases, with 12 bases between. CDR3 length: 16 amino acids. CDR1 and CDR2 from the germline V gene are SGHNT and YYREEE (reference sequence). CDR3 bases: TGTGCCAGCAGCTTGGCCAGGGGGGAGGACACCGGGGAGCTGTTTTTT. Translation: CASSLARGEDTGELFF.

This rearrangement joins TRBV3-1 to TRBJ2-7, with TRBD2 matching 7 bases. With 1 base clipped from V and 2 bases from J, the junction kept 5 bases outside the gene matches. CDR1 and CDR2 from the germline V gene are LGHDT and YNNKEL (reference sequence). The CDR3 runs 15 residues. The CDR3 reads CASSQVGGTTYEQYF. The CDR3 DNA reads as TGTGCCAGCAGCCAAGTGGGGGGGACCACCTACGAGCAGTACTTC.

This clonotype was counted at least ten times. The chain is built from TRBV19 and TRBJ2-2; a possible D gene is TRBD2 (6 bases). Germline loops: CDR1 LNHDA, CDR2 SQIVND (reference sequence). Between the trimmed V and J ends, which lost 6 bases and 6 bases, there was a span of 11 bases. CDR3 length: 13 amino acids. CDR3 sequence: CASRDYSPGELFF. The CDR3 nucleotides are TGTGCCAGTAGGGACTACTCTCCCGGGGAGCTGTTTTTT. The full variable domain, completed using reference TRBV19 and TRBJ2-2, is DGGITQSPKYLFRKEGQNVTLSCEQNLNHDAMYWYRQDPGQGLRLIYYSQIVNDFQKGDIAEGYSVSREKKESFPLTVTSAQKNPTAFYLCASRDYSPGELFFGEGSRLTVL.

This clonotype has more than one count but fewer than ten. The rearrangement links TRBV7-2 to TRBJ1-2; TRBD1 aligns across 7 bases. Germline V gives CDR1 SGHTA, CDR2 FQGNSA. The CDR3 consists of 14 residues. J was trimmed by 2 bases and V by 4 bases; bases with no gene match: 4. The chain's CDR3 is CASSSGQLNYGYTF. The CDR3, as DNA: TGTGCCAGCAGCTCGGGACAGCTCAACTATGGCTACACCTTC.

In its sample, this clonotype was seen a few times. This sequence joins TRBV4-1 and TRBJ1-4, with 7 bases identical to TRBD1. This CDR3 contains 15 residues. The germline V gene has CDR1 MGHRA and CDR2 YSYEKL. With V trimmed by 4 bases and J by 8 bases, 10 bases remained unmatched. The CDR3 reads CASSPTTGAGEKLFF. CDR3 coding DNA: TGCGCCAGCAGCCCGACTACAGGGGCAGGGGAAAAACTGTTTTTT.

V is TRBV30 and J is TRBJ1-5; unclear D gene. CDR1 and CDR2 from the germline V gene are GTSNPN and SVGIG (reference sequence). The CDR3 is 14 residues long. Trimming took off 3 bases at V and 0 bases at J, with 9 bases between the two ends. Written as DNA, the CDR3 is TGTGCCTGGAGCTTTGGCAATAGCAATCAGCCCCAGCATTTT. This translates into CAWSFGNSNQPQHF. The whole variable domain, remainder taken from reference TRBV30 and TRBJ1-5, is SQTIHQWPATLVQPVGSPLSLECTVEGTSNPNLYWYRQAAGRGLQLLFYSVGIGQISSEVPQNLSASRPQDRQFILSSKKLLLSDSGFYLCAWSFGNSNQPQHFGDGTRLSIL.